Given below is one T cell receptor beta chain in context. Its antigen remains unknown. The sample is drawn from a study of T cells in narcolepsy. Whole-study context: Healthy controls were enrolled alongside patients with narcolepsy type 1 or type 2. Study-wide points: Some memory CD4+ repertoires had no autoreactive clone sequences. Same-patient CSF and blood CD4+ T cell clonotypes included HCRT-specific and TRIB2-specific autoreactive ones.

The protocol was immunoSEQ multiplex PCR, while the TCRdb copy is restricted to in-frame clones and leaves out a portion. Here the sample spans roughly 25,000 clones, more than 80% being singletons. This CDR3 has 17 amino acids. The specimen sequenced was CD45RA- memory CD4+ T cells from PBMCs. The sequence was obtained from a human donor with narcolepsy. This chain uses TRBV21-1 with TRBJ2-1; the listed D gene, TRBD1, was not tested against the DNA. TRBV21-1 counts as a pseudogene. CDR3 residues: CASSKDTRDRSSNEQFF. CDR3 bases: TGTGCCAGCAGCAAAGATACTAGGGACAGGAGCTCGAATGAGCAGTTCTTC.